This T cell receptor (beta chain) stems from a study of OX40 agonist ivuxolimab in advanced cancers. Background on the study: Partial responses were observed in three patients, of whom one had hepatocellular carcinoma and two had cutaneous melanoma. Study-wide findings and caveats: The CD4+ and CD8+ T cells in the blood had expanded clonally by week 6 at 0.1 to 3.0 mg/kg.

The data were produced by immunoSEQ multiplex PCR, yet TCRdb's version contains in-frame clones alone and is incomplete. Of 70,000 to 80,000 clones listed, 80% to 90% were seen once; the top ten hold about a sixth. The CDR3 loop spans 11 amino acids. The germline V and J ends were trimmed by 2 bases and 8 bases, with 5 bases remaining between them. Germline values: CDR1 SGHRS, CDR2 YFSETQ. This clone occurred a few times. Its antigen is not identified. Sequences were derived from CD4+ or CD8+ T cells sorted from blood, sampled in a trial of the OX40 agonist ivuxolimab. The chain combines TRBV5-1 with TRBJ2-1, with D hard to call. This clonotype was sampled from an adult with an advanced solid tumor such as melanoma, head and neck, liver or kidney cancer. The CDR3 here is CASSFLDEQFF. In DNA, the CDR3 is TGCGCCAGCAGCTTCCTGGATGAGCAGTTCTTC.